This passage covers 17 T cell receptor beta chains from one sample sequenced in a study of cytomegalovirus exposure and HLA in healthy donors. Use of 60 Vbeta and 13 Jbeta primers characterized the PCR. Using immunoSEQ multiplex PCR, the repertoire was profiled, and TCRdb retains in-frame clones only, with some absent. The sample contains 77,000 or so clones, 75% to 85% of which appear only once. The specimen sequenced was PBMCs. Receptors were obtained from a man in his 70s in good health and CMV-seropositive.

This chain joins TRBV4-1 and TRBJ2-6; D possibly corresponds to TRBD2 (5 bases). Trimming pared 5 bases from V and 0 bases from J, leaving 20 bases between. The CDR3 sequence is 19 residues long. The germline V gene encodes CDR1 MGHRA and CDR2 YSYEKL. In nucleotides, the CDR3 is TGCGCCAGCAGCTATCGTGGCATCGGGATTGGCTCTGGGGCCAACGTCCTGACTTTC. Its translation: CASSYRGIGIGSGANVLTF.

The rearrangement uses TRBV7-3 and TRBJ1-1; D is unclear. CDR3 length equals 13 residues. CDR1 is SGHTA and CDR2 is FQGTGA in the germline V gene. V dropped 4 bases and J dropped 2 bases, with 8 bases sitting between them. DNA of the CDR3: TGTGCCAGCAGCTCGAGACAAAACACTGAAGCTTTCTTT. Protein: CASSSRQNTEAFF.

This clone was counted between two and nine times. This sequence joins TRBV21-1 and TRBJ2-7; the table assigns TRBD1, which was not confirmed against the DNA. TRBV21-1 is a pseudogene. The CDR3 is made up of 17 amino acids. This CDR3 is CASSKNGWQGAKCEQYF. The CDR3 DNA is TGTGCCAGCAGCAAGAACGGGTGGCAGGGGGCAAAATGCGAGCAGTACTTC.

The rearrangement joins TRBV15 to TRBJ1-3; D call uncertain. Looked up from germline, CDR1 is LNHNV and CDR2 is YYDKDF (reference sequence). This CDR3 has 15 amino acids. The germline V and J ends were trimmed by 1 base and 2 bases, with 9 bases remaining between them. CDR3 coding DNA: TGTGCCACCAGCAGAGGAGAGGGAACTGGAAACACCATATATTTT. Its translation: CATSRGEGTGNTIYF.

CDR3 DNA sequence: TGTGCCAGCAGCAATCCCCCGTGGTCGGCTAATGAAAAACTGTTTTTT. Translation gives CASSNPPWSANEKLFF. This chain uses TRBV7-2 with TRBJ1-4; D is uncertain. The CDR3 is 16 residues long. Germline V CDR1 and CDR2: SGHTA, FQGNSA. With 5 bases removed from V and 3 bases from J, the gap between germline ends came to 16 bases.

The gene calls are TRBV18 and TRBJ1-2, with TRBD1 matching over 10 bases. With 6 bases clipped from V and 6 bases from J, the junction kept 7 bases outside the gene matches. Germline values: CDR1 KGHSH, CDR2 LQKENI. The CDR3 is 14 residues long. The CDR3 loop is CASSLDRGNDGYTF. Here the CDR3 DNA reads TGTGCCAGCTCCCTGGACAGGGGGAACGATGGCTACACCTTC.

This clone has just a few counts. J is TRBJ1-5 and V is TRBV2, with D perhaps matching TRBD1 (5 bases). V was pared by 7 bases and J by 6 bases, with 13 bases between. The CDR3 consists of 13 residues. Looked up from germline, CDR1 is SNHLY and CDR2 is FYNNEI. The CDR3 region is CASTQGARQPQHF. CDR3 sequence (DNA): TGTGCCAGCACTCAAGGGGCGCGTCAGCCCCAGCATTTT. The full variable domain, its missing parts supplied by reference TRBV2 and TRBJ1-5, is EPEVTQTPSHQVTQMGQEVILRCVPISNHLYFYWYRQILGQKVEFLVSFYNNEISEKSEIFDDQFSVERPDGSNFTLKIRSTKLEDSAMYFCASTQGARQPQHFGDGTRLSIL.

V and J are TRBV30 and TRBJ1-1; TRBD1 is a possible D gene (5 bases). This CDR3 contains 13 residues. V lost 0 bases and J lost 10, with 15 bases in between. CDR1 and CDR2 (germline): GTSNPN, SVGIG (reference sequence). CDR3 nucleotides: TGTGCCTGGAGTGTAGGTCAAGGGGCCCTAGCTTTCTTT. Translation gives CAWSVGQGALAFF.

The V call is TRBV7-9, the J call TRBJ1-2; tentative D call: TRBD1 (6 bases). CDR1 SEHNR and CDR2 FQNEAQ come from the germline V gene (reference sequence). The V end lost 2 bases, the J end lost 3 bases, and 10 bases lay between the germline ends. This CDR3 contains 14 residues. CDR3: CASSLRNRDYGYTF. The DNA of the CDR3 is TGTGCCAGCAGCTTAAGGAACAGGGACTATGGCTACACCTTC.

This clone was observed a few times. Other DNA variants within this sample encode the same CDR3. The chain has TRBV5-1 and TRBJ2-7; D unclear. CDR3 length equals 13 residues. V was clipped by 1 base and J by 3 bases, with 8 bases between them. In germline, CDR1 is SGHRS, CDR2 YFSETQ. The CDR3 here is CASSLSQVYEQYF. The CDR3 bases are TGCGCCAGCAGCTTGAGCCAGGTCTACGAGCAGTACTTC.

The CDR3 DNA reads TGCGCCAGCAGCCCTGGGAGTAATTCCTACGAGCAGTACTTC. Protein product: CASSPGSNSYEQYF. This chain uses TRBV10-1 with TRBJ2-7, with D possibly TRBD2 on 5 matching bases. The germline CDR1 and CDR2 sequences are WNHNN and SYGVQD (reference sequence). Trimming removed 6 bases from V and 1 base from J, with 13 bases in between. The length of the CDR3 is 14 residues.

V gene TRBV4-1 combines with J gene TRBJ2-3, with D possibly being TRBD1 (6 bases). Trimming took 4 bases from V and 2 from J, leaving 10 bases between them. CDR3 size: 14 residues. CDR1 MGHRA and CDR2 YSYEKL come from the germline V gene. The CDR3 is CASSLQGPTDTQYF. The DNA for the CDR3 is TGCGCCAGCAGCCTACAGGGTCCCACAGATACGCAGTATTTT.

This clone was seen a handful of times. The chain uses TRBV9 and TRBJ1-1; D remains ambiguous. Germline V gene lookup returns CDR1 SGDLS and CDR2 YYNGEE. The CDR3 is 14 amino acids. Trimming pared 0 bases from V and 0 bases from J, leaving 6 bases between. The CDR3, as DNA: TGTGCCAGCAGCGTAGGGCAGATGAACACTGAAGCTTTCTTT. Protein product: CASSVGQMNTEAFF.

This rearrangement joins TRBV4-1 to TRBJ2-7, with D possibly being TRBD2 (5 bases). V lost 0 bases to trimming and J lost 3 bases, with 9 bases between them. This CDR3 has 14 residues. From germline, CDR1 is MGHRA and CDR2 YSYEKL. The CDR3 DNA reads TGCGCCAGCAGCCAAGAAGGGAGTTACTACGAGCAGTACTTC. Its protein product is CASSQEGSYYEQYF.

The V call is TRBV5-1, the J call TRBJ2-3; 8 bases align to TRBD1. This CDR3 contains 16 residues. Trimming took 4 bases from V and 2 from J; bases not matched to a gene: 9. Germline V CDR1 and CDR2: SGHRS, YFSETQ. CDR3 sequence: CASSRETGGFTDTQYF. Here the CDR3 DNA reads TGCGCCAGCAGCCGAGAAACAGGGGGGTTCACAGATACGCAGTATTTT.

This clone was recorded a few times. This sequence joins TRBV6-1 and TRBJ1-1, with D hard to call. With 6 bases removed from V and 2 bases from J, the gap between germline ends came to 10 bases. CDR1 is MNHNS, CDR2 SASEGT, per germline. The CDR3 loop spans 13 amino acids. CDR3 amino acids: CASRADPNTEAFF. The CDR3 DNA reads TGTGCCAGCAGGGCCGATCCTAACACTGAAGCTTTCTTT.

This chain links TRBV6-5 with TRBJ2-7; 7 bases line up with TRBD2. Germline values: CDR1 MNHEY, CDR2 SVGAGI. CDR3 size: 15 residues. V lost 6 bases to trimming and J lost 4 bases; unmatched junction nucleotides: 12. The CDR3: CASRTSGIGIYEQYF. As DNA, the CDR3 is TGTGCCAGCAGAACAAGCGGGATCGGGATTTACGAGCAGTACTTC.